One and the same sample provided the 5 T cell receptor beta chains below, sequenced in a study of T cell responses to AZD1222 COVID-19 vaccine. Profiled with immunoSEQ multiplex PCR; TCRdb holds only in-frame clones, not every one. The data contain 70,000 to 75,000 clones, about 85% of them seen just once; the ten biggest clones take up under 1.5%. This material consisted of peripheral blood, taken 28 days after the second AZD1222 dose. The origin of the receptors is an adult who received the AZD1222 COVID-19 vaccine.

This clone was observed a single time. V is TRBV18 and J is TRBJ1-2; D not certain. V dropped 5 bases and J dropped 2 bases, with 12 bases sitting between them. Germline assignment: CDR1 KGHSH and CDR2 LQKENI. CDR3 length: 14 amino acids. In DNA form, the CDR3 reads TGTGCCAGCTCAACGACACCCGAGAACTATGGCTACACCTTC. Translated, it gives CASSTTPENYGYTF.

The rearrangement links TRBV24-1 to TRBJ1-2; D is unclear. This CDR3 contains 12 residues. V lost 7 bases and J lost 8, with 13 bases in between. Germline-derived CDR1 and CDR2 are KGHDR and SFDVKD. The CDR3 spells CATSSGYGGYTF. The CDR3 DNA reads TGTGCCACCAGCTCGGGCTATGGGGGCTACACCTTC.

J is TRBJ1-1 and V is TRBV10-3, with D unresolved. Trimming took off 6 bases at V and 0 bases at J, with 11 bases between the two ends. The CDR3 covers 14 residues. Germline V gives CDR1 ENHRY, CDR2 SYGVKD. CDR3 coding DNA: TGTGCCATCAGGGACCACGGTGTGAACACTGAAGCTTTCTTT. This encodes CAIRDHGVNTEAFF.

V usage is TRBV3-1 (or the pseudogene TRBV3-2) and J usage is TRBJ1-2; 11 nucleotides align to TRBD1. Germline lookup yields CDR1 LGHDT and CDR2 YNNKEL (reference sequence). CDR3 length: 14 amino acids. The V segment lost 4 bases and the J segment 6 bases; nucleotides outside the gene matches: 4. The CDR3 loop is CASSPRDRGNGYTF. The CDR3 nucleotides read TGTGCCAGCAGCCCACGGGACAGGGGGAATGGCTACACCTTC.

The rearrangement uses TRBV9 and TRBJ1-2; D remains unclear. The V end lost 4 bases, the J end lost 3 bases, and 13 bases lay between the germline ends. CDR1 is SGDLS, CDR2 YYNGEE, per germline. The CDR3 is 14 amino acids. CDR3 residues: CASSPPSGHYGYTF. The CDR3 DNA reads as TGTGCCAGCAGCCCTCCCTCAGGCCACTATGGCTACACCTTC.